A single sample gave rise to the 13 T cell receptor beta chains below, sequenced in a study of T cells in Graves' hyperthyroidism and ophthalmopathy. From RNA transcripts, TCR beta CDR3 regions were amplified. An initial round of RT-PCR targeting the TCR CDR3 relied on the HTBI primer set. TCRdb re-called the multiplex PCR reads with MiXCR, one entry per CDR3 protein. The profile shows 480,000 or so distinct CDR3 sequences, 46% of them singletons. Sequencing was performed on peripheral blood or thyroid tissue (not recorded which). The receptors here all came from an adult woman with Graves' disease, either hyperthyroidism or ophthalmopathy (not recorded which).

The chain joins TRBV7-9 to TRBJ1-1; possibly TRBD1 for D (5 bases). The germline V gene encodes CDR1 SEHNR and CDR2 FQNEAQ (reference sequence). Trimming removed 7 bases from V and 3 bases from J, with 18 bases in between. This CDR3 region has 15 residues. The CDR3 sequence is CASNLRAGLHTEAFF. CDR3 nucleotides: TGTGCCAGCAACCTTCGGGCAGGGTTGCACACTGAAGCTTTCTTT.

The rearrangement uses TRBV2 and TRBJ2-7, with 9 bases matching TRBD2. CDR1 and CDR2 (germline): SNHLY, FYNNEI. The CDR3 extends over 16 amino acids. V was clipped by 5 bases and J by 1 base; unmatched bases: 9. The chain's CDR3 is CASSPTVSGRSYEQYF. CDR3 coding DNA: TGTGCCAGCAGTCCTACGGTTAGCGGGAGATCCTACGAGCAGTACTTC.

On this clonotype: At one boundary the junction diverges from the germline segment, which might be a read error. The CDR3 bases are TGTGCCACCAGCAGAGATCGGGCGGTTGTCCCCTCCTTAAACTTC. Its protein product is CATSRDRAVVPSLNF. V is TRBV15 and J is TRBJ2-7, with unresolved D. There are 15 residues in the CDR3. The V gene's germline CDR1 is LNHNV and CDR2 YYDKDF (reference sequence).

This clonotype has a single count. The chain combines TRBV6-6 with TRBJ2-2, with D perhaps TRBD1 (5 bases). This CDR3 has 14 amino acids. The V end was cut by 2 bases, the J end by 9 bases, with 13 bases between. Germline CDR1 MNHNY, CDR2 SVGAGI (reference sequence). The CDR3 loop reads CASSYGQQDWELFF. As DNA, the CDR3 is TGTGCCAGCAGTTACGGGCAACAGGATTGGGAGCTGTTTTTT.

This clonotype was picked up many times. The rearrangement links TRBV7-2 to TRBJ1-1; 9 bases line up with TRBD1. The CDR3 has 13 residues. J was trimmed by 7 bases and V by 4 bases; bases with no gene match: 4. The germline CDR1 and CDR2 sequences are SGHTA and FQGNSA. As DNA, the CDR3 is TGTGCCAGCAGCTCAGACAGGGGGGGTGAAGCTTTCTTT. It codes for CASSSDRGGEAFF.

In DNA form, the CDR3 reads TGTGCCAGCAGCGTAGAGGGGGGCATTCAGTACTTC. Protein product: CASSVEGGIQYF. V gene TRBV9 combines with J gene TRBJ2-4; D may correspond to TRBD1 or TRBD2 (6 bases each). This CDR3 spans 12 amino acids. The V end lost 0 bases, the J end lost 9 bases, and 7 bases lay between the germline ends. Germline CDR1 and CDR2: SGDLS and YYNGEE.

This clonotype has ten or more counts. This chain links TRBV7-2 with TRBJ1-2, with a weak D call TRBD1 (6 bases). The V end lost 4 bases, the J end lost 4 bases, and 13 bases lay between the germline ends. The length of the CDR3 is 14 residues. CDR1 is SGHTA and CDR2 is FQGNSA in the germline V gene. The CDR3 DNA follows: TGTGCCAGCAGCTCATACGGACAGTTCTATGGCTACACCTTC. This gives the protein CASSSYGQFYGYTF.

In its sample, this clonotype was seen many times. The V and J genes are TRBV12-3 or TRBV12-4 and TRBJ1-2, with 12 bases matching TRBD1. The ends lost 6 bases at V and 4 bases at J; junction bases unmatched: 6. This CDR3 region has 15 residues. The CDR3 here is CASSKLGQGAYGYTF. The CDR3 DNA reads TGTGCCAGCAGCAAGTTGGGACAGGGGGCCTATGGCTACACCTTC.

The chain couples TRBV2 to TRBJ2-5, with D maybe TRBD1 (5 bases). Germline V gives CDR1 SNHLY, CDR2 FYNNEI. V was cut by 4 bases and J by 2 bases, with 14 bases left in between. The CDR3 runs to 15 residues. In DNA form, the CDR3 reads TGTGCCAGCAGTGGCCAGGGAAATGGTCAAGAGACCCAGTACTTC. Translating gives CASSGQGNGQETQYF.

The V gene is TRBV24-1, the J gene TRBJ1-5; 8 nucleotides align to TRBD1. The CDR3 runs 14 residues. In germline, CDR1 is KGHDR, CDR2 SFDVKD. With 7 bases clipped from V and 6 bases from J, the junction kept 7 bases outside the gene matches. The CDR3 sequence: CATSVTGGSQPQHF. CDR3 coding DNA: TGTGCCACCAGCGTAACAGGGGGAAGTCAGCCCCAGCATTTT.

This chain links TRBV14 with TRBJ1-1; 7 nucleotides agree with TRBD1. Germline loops: CDR1 SGHDN, CDR2 FVKESK. The CDR3 extends over 14 amino acids. V trimming: 0 bases; J trimming: 7 bases; junction bases outside the gene matches: 5. The CDR3 DNA is TGTGCCAGCAGCCAAGAGGACGGGACAGATGAAGCTTTCTTT. This sequence encodes CASSQEDGTDEAFF. Full variable domain (outside the CDR3, taken from reference TRBV14 and TRBJ1-1): EAGVTQFPSHSVIEKGQTVTLRCDPISGHDNLYWYRRVMGKEIKFLLHFVKESKQDESGMPNNRFLAERTGGTYSTLKVQPAELEDSGVYFCASSQEDGTDEAFFGQGTRLTVV.

At least ten counts were recorded for this clonotype. The chain has TRBV15 and TRBJ1-6, with 9 bases lining up with TRBD1. CDR3 size: 15 residues. The germline V gene has CDR1 LNHNV and CDR2 YYDKDF (reference sequence). V was clipped by 0 bases and J by 10 bases; unmatched bases: 4. In DNA form, the CDR3 reads TGTGCCACCAGCAGAGATGGACAGGGGCAATCACCCCTCCACTTT. This encodes CATSRDGQGQSPLHF.

A note on this clonotype: One end of the junction does not line up with germline, which may come from a read error. The chain has TRBV10-3 and TRBJ1-2; D is possibly TRBD1 (6 bases). The germline CDR1 and CDR2 sequences are ENHRY and SYGVKD. The CDR3 covers 15 residues. The CDR3 coding sequence is TGTGCCGTCAGTTCCCCAACCCGGGGGCAGTACGGCTACACCTTC. It is translated as CAVSSPTRGQYGYTF.